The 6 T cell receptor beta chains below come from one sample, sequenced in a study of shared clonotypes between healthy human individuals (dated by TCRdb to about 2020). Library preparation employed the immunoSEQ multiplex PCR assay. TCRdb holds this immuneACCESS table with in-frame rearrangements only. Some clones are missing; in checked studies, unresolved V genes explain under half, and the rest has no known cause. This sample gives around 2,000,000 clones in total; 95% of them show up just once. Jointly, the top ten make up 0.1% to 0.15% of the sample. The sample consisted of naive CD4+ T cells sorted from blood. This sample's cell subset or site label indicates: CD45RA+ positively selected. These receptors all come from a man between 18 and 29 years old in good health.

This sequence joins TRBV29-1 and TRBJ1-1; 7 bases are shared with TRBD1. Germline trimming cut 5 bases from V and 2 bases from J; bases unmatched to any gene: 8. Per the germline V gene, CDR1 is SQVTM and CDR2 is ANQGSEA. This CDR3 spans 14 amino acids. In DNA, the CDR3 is TGCAGCGTTTTAACGGGACAGCAAAACACTGAAGCTTTCTTT. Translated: CSVLTGQQNTEAFF.

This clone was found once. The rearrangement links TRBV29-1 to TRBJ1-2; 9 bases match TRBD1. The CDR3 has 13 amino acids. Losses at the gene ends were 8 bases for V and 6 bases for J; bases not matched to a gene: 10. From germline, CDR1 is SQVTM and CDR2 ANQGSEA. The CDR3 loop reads CSFGTGGFHGYTF. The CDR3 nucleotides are TGCAGCTTTGGTACAGGGGGCTTTCATGGCTACACCTTC.

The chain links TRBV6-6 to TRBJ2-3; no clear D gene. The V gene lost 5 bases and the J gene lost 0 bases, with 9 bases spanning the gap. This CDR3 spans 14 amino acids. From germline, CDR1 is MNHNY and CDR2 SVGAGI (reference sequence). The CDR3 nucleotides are TGTGCCAGCAGTCTCCGGTCTAGCACAGATACGCAGTATTTT. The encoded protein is CASSLRSSTDTQYF.

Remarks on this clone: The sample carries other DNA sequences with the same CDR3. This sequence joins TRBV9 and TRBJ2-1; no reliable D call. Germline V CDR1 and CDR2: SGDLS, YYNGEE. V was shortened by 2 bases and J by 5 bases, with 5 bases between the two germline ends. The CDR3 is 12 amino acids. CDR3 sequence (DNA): TGTGCCAGCAGCGTCCGTAACAATGAGCAGTTCTTC. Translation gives CASSVRNNEQFF.

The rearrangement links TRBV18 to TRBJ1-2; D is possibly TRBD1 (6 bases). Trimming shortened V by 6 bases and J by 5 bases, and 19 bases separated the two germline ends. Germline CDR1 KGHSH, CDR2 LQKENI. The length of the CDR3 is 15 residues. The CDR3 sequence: CASSPTGASEYGYTF. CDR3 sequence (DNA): TGTGCCAGCTCCCCGACAGGCGCCTCCGAGTATGGCTACACCTTC.

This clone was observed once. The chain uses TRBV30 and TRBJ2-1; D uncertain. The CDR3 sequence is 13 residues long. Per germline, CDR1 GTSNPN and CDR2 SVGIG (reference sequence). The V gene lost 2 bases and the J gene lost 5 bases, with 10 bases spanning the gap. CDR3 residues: CAWSYSRDNEQFF. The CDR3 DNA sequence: TGTGCCTGGAGTTACTCTAGGGACAATGAGCAGTTCTTC.